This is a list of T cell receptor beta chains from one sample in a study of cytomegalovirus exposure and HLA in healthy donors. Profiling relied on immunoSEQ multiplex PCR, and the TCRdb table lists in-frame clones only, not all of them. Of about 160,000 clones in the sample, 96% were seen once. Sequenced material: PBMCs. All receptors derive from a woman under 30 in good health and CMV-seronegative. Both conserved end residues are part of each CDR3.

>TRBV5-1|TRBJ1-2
CASSLGWGLDGYTF
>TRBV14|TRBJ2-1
CASSQEYGGNEQFF
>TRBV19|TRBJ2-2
CASKPGQGRPTGELFF
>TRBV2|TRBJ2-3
CASSESWGGTDTQYF
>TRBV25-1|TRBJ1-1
CASSEIGGRGTEAFF
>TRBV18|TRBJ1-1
CASSPSIRAGMNTEAFF
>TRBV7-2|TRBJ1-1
CASSLAGTGFMNTEAFF
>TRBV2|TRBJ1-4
CASSEDSTNEKLFF
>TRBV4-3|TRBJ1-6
CASSQDGTGSSYNSPLHF
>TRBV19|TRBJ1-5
CASSIGQGNQPQHF
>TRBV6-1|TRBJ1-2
CASSERGPFGYTF
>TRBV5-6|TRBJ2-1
CASSSTFIPQGREQFF
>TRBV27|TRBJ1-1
CASSSTGHPEAFF
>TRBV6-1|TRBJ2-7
CASSEERGVQTYEQYF
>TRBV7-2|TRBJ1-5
CASSFQGGGDQPQHF
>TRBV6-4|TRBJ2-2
CASSVMAAGELFF
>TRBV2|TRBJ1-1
CASSEERPYLAEAFF
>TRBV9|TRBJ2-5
CASSPQQGARETQYF
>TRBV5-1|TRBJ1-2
CASSSDGTGGGYTF
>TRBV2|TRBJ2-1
CASRETSGGVRSEQFF
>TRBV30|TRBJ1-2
CAWGTGNRGYTF
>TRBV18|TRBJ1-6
CASSPPTGHNSPLHF
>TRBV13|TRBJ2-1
CASSLNQGDEQFF
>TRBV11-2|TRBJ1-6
CASSLPHSNSPLHF
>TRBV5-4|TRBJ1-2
CASTIGSGQNGYTF
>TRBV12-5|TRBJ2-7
CASGSATESYEQYF
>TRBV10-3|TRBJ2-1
CATTRLTESSYNEQFF
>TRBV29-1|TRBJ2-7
CSVTGQGADEQYF
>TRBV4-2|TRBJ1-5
CASSQEGGSVSHQPQHF
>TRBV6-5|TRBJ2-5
CASGRPEGTQYF
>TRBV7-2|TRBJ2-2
CASSLTTQPTGELFF
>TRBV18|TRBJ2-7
CASSPLGRDEQYF
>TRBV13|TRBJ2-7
CASNMKAGGAPLEQYF
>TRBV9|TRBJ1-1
CASSAHGTEAFF
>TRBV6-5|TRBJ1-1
CASRRTLLNTEAFF
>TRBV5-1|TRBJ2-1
CASSLDSSGGQNEQFF
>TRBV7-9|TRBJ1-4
CASTTGSGDATNEKLFF
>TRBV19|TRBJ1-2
CASSTGVLRYGYTF
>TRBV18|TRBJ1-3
CASSPPPQGNTIYF